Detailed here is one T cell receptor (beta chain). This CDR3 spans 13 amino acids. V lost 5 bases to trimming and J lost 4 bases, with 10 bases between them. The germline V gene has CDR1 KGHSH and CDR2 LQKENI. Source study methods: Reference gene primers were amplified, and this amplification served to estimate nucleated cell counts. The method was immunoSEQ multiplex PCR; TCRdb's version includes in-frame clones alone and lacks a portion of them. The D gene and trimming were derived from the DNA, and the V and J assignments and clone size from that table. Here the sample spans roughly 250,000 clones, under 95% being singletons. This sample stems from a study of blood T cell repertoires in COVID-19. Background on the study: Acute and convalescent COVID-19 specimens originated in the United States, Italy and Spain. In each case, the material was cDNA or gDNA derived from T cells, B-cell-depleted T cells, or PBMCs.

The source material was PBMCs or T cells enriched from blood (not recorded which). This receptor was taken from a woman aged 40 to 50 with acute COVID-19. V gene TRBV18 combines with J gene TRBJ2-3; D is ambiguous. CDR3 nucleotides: TGTGCCAGCTCAACTCGACACGCAGATACGCAGTATTTT. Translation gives CASSTRHADTQYF.